The clone carrying this T cell receptor beta chain has more than one count but fewer than ten. This entry belongs to a study of blood T cell repertoires in COVID-19. TCRdb keeps only in-frame clones here, not all; method: immunoSEQ multiplex PCR. This sample carries 300,000 to 400,000 clones, roughly 85% of them seen once, and the ten largest clones take 4% to 5.5%. Clinical history as reported by participants underpinned cohort assignment. The CDR3 consists of 14 residues. Germline V gene lookup returns CDR1 MNHEY and CDR2 SMNVEV (reference sequence). The ends were cut back, 8 bases at V and 2 bases at J, with 16 bases in the middle.

The TCR comes from a woman aged 40 to 50 with acute COVID-19. The sample was PBMCs or T cells enriched from blood (not recorded which). The chain links TRBV27 to TRBJ2-7; D unresolved. Here the CDR3 DNA reads TGTGCCAGCGGGCTGTTGCCTGGTCCCTACGAGCAGTACTTC. Translating it yields CASGLLPGPYEQYF.